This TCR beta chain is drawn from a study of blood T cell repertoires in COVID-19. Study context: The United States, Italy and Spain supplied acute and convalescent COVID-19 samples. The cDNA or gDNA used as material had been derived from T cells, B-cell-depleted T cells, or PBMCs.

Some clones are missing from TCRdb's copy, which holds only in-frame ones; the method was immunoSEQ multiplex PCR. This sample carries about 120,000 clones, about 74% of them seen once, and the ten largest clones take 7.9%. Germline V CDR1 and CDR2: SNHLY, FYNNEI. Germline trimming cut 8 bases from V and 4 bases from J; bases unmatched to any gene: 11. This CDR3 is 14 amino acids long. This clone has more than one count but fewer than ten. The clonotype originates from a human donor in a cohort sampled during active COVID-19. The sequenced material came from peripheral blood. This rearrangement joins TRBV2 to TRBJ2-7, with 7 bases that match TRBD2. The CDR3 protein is CASHRQAGVYEQYF. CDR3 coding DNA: TGTGCCAGCCACAGGCAGGCGGGAGTTTACGAGCAGTACTTC.